This passage covers 18 T cell receptor beta chains from one sample sequenced in a study of cytomegalovirus exposure and HLA in healthy donors. Both 60 Vbeta primers and 13 Jbeta primers went into the PCR. Sequenced by immunoSEQ multiplex PCR; TCRdb stores in-frame clones only, minus some. Of 100,000 or so clones listed, around 72% are singletons. The material sequenced was PBMCs. The receptors derive from a male donor in good health and CMV-seronegative.

V and J are TRBV19 and TRBJ1-1, with D possibly matching TRBD1 (6 bases). Trimming left V 6 bases short and J 10 bases short, with 27 bases between. The germline V gene encodes CDR1 LNHDA and CDR2 SQIVND (reference sequence). The CDR3 has 16 residues. The DNA of the CDR3 is TGTGCCAGTAGCGACCGGACAGAACCCGCCCCCGCGCGAGCTTTCTTT. Translating gives CASSDRTEPAPARAFF.

The V call is TRBV6-5, the J call TRBJ2-7; 11 bases agree with TRBD1. V shed 4 bases and J 5 bases; nucleotides not matched to a gene: 10. Germline V lookup: CDR1 MNHEY, CDR2 SVGAGI. This CDR3 has 16 amino acids. The CDR3 region has the DNA TGTGCCAGCAGTTGGGGGACCGGGACAGGGGGTGACGAGCAGTACTTC. Translating it yields CASSWGTGTGGDEQYF.

The genes are TRBV7-8 and TRBJ1-3; tentatively, D is TRBD1 (6 bases). V was trimmed by 4 bases and J by 0 bases, leaving 16 bases between them. This CDR3 has 17 residues. Germline CDR1 and CDR2: SGHVS and FQNEAQ. CDR3 region: CASSSGRMDSSGNTIYF. DNA of the CDR3: TGTGCCAGCAGCTCCGGACGGATGGACAGCTCTGGAAACACCATATATTTT.

This clone appeared a few times. The chain links TRBV4-3 to TRBJ2-7, with a possible D match to TRBD1 (7 bases). CDR1 and CDR2 from the germline V gene are LGHNA and YSLEER. The ends were cut back, 6 bases at V and 4 bases at J, with 13 bases in the middle. The CDR3 is made up of 13 amino acids. This chain's CDR3 is CASSDRAGYEQYF. CDR3 bases: TGCGCCAGCAGTGACAGGGCGGGGTACGAGCAGTACTTC.

This chain links TRBV4-3 with TRBJ1-5; D not certain. V was clipped by 4 bases and J by 6 bases, with 13 bases between them. The CDR3 has 14 amino acids. CDR1 LGHNA and CDR2 YSLEER come from the germline V gene. CDR3 sequence (DNA): TGCGCCAGCAGCCTCGAACCGCGGTCTCAGCCCCAGCATTTT. Translating it yields CASSLEPRSQPQHF.

The chain combines TRBV30 with TRBJ2-7, with 11 bases that match TRBD1. The CDR3 consists of 14 residues. V trimming: 3 bases; J trimming: 5 bases; junction bases outside the gene matches: 6. The germline V gene encodes CDR1 GTSNPN and CDR2 SVGIG (reference sequence). CDR3 DNA: TGTGCCTGGAGGGGGGGACAGGGGGTTCACGAGCAGTACTTC. This gives the protein CAWRGGQGVHEQYF.

This clone was detected only a few times. CDR3: CASSVSGSSYEQYF. The CDR3 region has the DNA TGTGCCAGCAGCGTAAGCGGGAGCTCCTACGAGCAGTACTTC. The chain is built from TRBV7-3 and TRBJ2-7; TRBD2 matches 8 bases. Germline CDR1 reads SGHTA; CDR2 reads FQGTGA. Unmatched junction bases numbered 3, after V lost 5 bases and J lost 0 bases. The CDR3 loop spans 14 amino acids. Full variable domain (outside the CDR3, taken from reference TRBV7-3 and TRBJ2-7): GAGVSQTPSNKVTEKGKYVELRCDPISGHTALYWYRQSLGQGPEFLIYFQGTGAADDSGLPNDRFFAVRPEGSVSTLKIQRTERGDSAVYLCASSVSGSSYEQYFGPGTRLTVT.

This chain connects TRBV12-5 to TRBJ1-3, with 7 bases that match TRBD1. Losses at the gene ends were 7 bases for V and 0 bases for J; bases not matched to a gene: 12. This CDR3 region has 17 residues. From germline, CDR1 is LGHNT and CDR2 FRNRAP. CDR3 in DNA: TGTGCTAGTGACCGAAAGACAGGGTCCTCCTCTGGAAACACCATATATTTT. Translation: CASDRKTGSSSGNTIYF.

The chain uses TRBV2 and TRBJ2-5; D possibly corresponds to TRBD2 (6 bases). V was clipped by 4 bases and J by 5 bases, with 17 bases between them. This CDR3 is 15 amino acids long. Per the germline V gene, CDR1 is SNHLY and CDR2 is FYNNEI. CDR3 amino acids: CASSVPGSLGETQYF. In DNA form, the CDR3 reads TGTGCCAGCAGTGTCCCCGGGAGCCTCGGGGAGACCCAGTACTTC.

J is TRBJ2-5 and V is TRBV30; D not certain. The DNA end lines up better with TRBJ2-7; the J call may be wrong. This CDR3 is 13 amino acids long. From germline, CDR1 is GTSNPN and CDR2 SVGIG (reference sequence). This CDR3 reads CAWGLGRIYEQYF. CDR3 coding DNA: TGTGCCTGGGGATTGGGCAGGATCTACGAGCAGTACTTC.

The genes are TRBV5-4 and TRBJ2-1, with 7 bases identical to TRBD2. There are 14 residues in the CDR3. The ends lost 2 bases at V and 8 bases at J; junction bases unmatched: 7. The germline gives CDR1 SGHNT, CDR2 YYREEE (reference sequence). The DNA for the CDR3 is TGTGCCAGCAGCTTCGGGACTATTATATATGAGCAGTTCTTC. It is translated as CASSFGTIIYEQFF.

The chain combines TRBV5-1 with TRBJ2-1, with 9 positions matching TRBD1. This CDR3 has 14 amino acids. CDR1 and CDR2 (germline): SGHRS, YFSETQ. Trimming took 3 bases from V and 5 from J; bases not matched to a gene: 3. The CDR3 sequence: CASSWGQGNNEQFF. CDR3 nucleotides: TGCGCCAGCAGCTGGGGACAGGGAAACAATGAGCAGTTCTTC.

V is TRBV7-8 and J is TRBJ1-1, with 11 nucleotides matching TRBD1. J lost 1 base, V lost 4 bases, and 11 bases had no gene match. Germline values: CDR1 SGHVS, CDR2 FQNEAQ. This CDR3 is 18 amino acids long. CDR3 nucleotides: TGTGCCAGCAGCTCCCGGGACAGGGGGTTTGTCGGGAACACTGAAGCTTTCTTT. This encodes CASSSRDRGFVGNTEAFF.

This sequence joins TRBV30 and TRBJ2-2, with a tentative D call TRBD1 (6 bases). Between the trimmed V and J ends, which lost 2 bases and 7 bases, there was a span of 11 bases. The CDR3 loop spans 13 amino acids. Germline V gene data show CDR1 as GTSNPN and CDR2 as SVGIG (reference sequence). CDR3 sequence reads: CAWSKGVDGELFF. The DNA of the CDR3 is TGTGCCTGGAGTAAGGGGGTGGACGGGGAGCTGTTTTTT.

The chain carries TRBV11-2 and TRBJ2-7, with 8 positions matching TRBD2. The V and J ends lost 3 bases and 4 bases, in that order; junction bases with no gene match: 8. Germline CDR1 is SGHAT and CDR2 is FQNNGV. The CDR3 extends over 15 amino acids. Here the CDR3 DNA reads TGTGCCAGCAGCTTGGCCGGGAGGGCCGATTACGAGCAGTACTTC. Translated: CASSLAGRADYEQYF.

The chain uses TRBV11-2 and TRBJ2-7; 14 bases are shared with TRBD2. The ends lost 5 bases at V and 6 bases at J; junction bases unmatched: 9. The CDR3 has 16 amino acids. Germline assignment: CDR1 SGHAT and CDR2 FQNNGV. CDR3 loop: CASSGPGLAGESEQYF. Here the CDR3 DNA reads TGTGCCAGCAGCGGCCCGGGACTAGCGGGAGAGTCCGAGCAGTACTTC. Full variable domain (outside the CDR3, taken from reference TRBV11-2 and TRBJ2-7): EAGVAQSPRYKIIEKRQSVAFWCNPISGHATLYWYQQILGQGPKLLIQFQNNGVVDDSQLPKDRFSAERLKGVDSTLKIQPAKLEDSAVYLCASSGPGLAGESEQYFGPGTRLTVT.

The genes are TRBV5-6 and TRBJ2-3; the D is unclear. Trimming removed 0 bases at V and 1 base at J, with 9 bases between. Germline V gene lookup returns CDR1 SGHDT and CDR2 YYEEEE. The CDR3 contains 15 residues. The CDR3 loop is CASSLESRRTDTQYF. The DNA of the CDR3 is TGTGCCAGCAGCTTGGAATCCAGGCGCACAGATACGCAGTATTTT. The complete variable domain, with remaining parts taken from reference TRBV5-6 and TRBJ2-3, reads DAGVTQSPTHLIKTRGQQVTLRCSPKSGHDTVSWYQQALGQGPQFIFQYYEEEERQRGNFPDRFSGHQFPNYSSELNVNALLLGDSALYLCASSLESRRTDTQYFGPGTRLTVL.

This clone is a singleton in its sample. CDR3 nucleotides: TGCAGCGCCGGGACAGGGGACGAGCAGTACTTC. It is translated as CSAGTGDEQYF. This chain joins TRBV29-1 and TRBJ2-7; 10 bases are a match to TRBD1. The V and J ends lost 7 bases and 5 bases, in that order; junction bases with no gene match: 2. The CDR3 runs 11 residues. Germline assignment: CDR1 SQVTM and CDR2 ANQGSEA.